Shown below are 10 T cell receptor beta chains from a single sample sequenced in a study of blood T cell repertoires in COVID-19. The assay was immunoSEQ multiplex PCR, and TCRdb's table has in-frame clones only and misses some. The profile shows 150,000 to 200,000 clones, more than 60% of them singletons. The sequenced material came from peripheral blood. The receptors stem from a man in his 70s with acute or convalescent COVID-19.

A few counts support this clone. This sequence joins TRBV9 and TRBJ2-5; 8 nucleotides line up with TRBD2. CDR1 and CDR2 (germline): SGDLS, YYNGEE. V was clipped by 0 bases and J by 1 base; unmatched bases: 2. The CDR3 runs 15 residues. CDR3 sequence: CASSVAGGRQETQYF. In DNA, the CDR3 is TGTGCCAGCAGCGTAGCGGGGGGGCGCCAAGAGACCCAGTACTTC.

The CDR3 bases are TGTGCCTGTCCGGGACACACGCCAAACTATGGCTACACCTTC. Residues: CACPGHTPNYGYTF. The chain uses TRBV30 and TRBJ1-2; D is perhaps TRBD1 (6 bases). Trimming stripped 6 bases from V and 2 bases from J, with 16 bases between. The CDR3 has 14 residues. Per germline, CDR1 GTSNPN and CDR2 SVGIG (reference sequence).

V is TRBV7-9 and J is TRBJ2-7, with 9 bases that match TRBD1. Losses at the gene ends were 6 bases for V and 3 bases for J; bases not matched to a gene: 12. There are 16 residues in the CDR3. CDR1 is SEHNR and CDR2 is FQNEAQ in the germline V gene (reference sequence). The CDR3 DNA reads as TGTGCCAGCAGACCTACTACCGGGACAGGGTACTACGAGCAGTACTTC. Translated, it gives CASRPTTGTGYYEQYF.

This clone was picked up a small number of times. V is TRBV7-6 and J is TRBJ2-2; 8 bases fit TRBD1. The CDR3 is 14 amino acids. Germline V gene lookup returns CDR1 SGHVS and CDR2 FNYEAQ. Trimming cost V 3 bases and J 5 bases; bases outside gene matches: 2. The CDR3 sequence: CASSFTGGTGELFF. In DNA, the CDR3 is TGTGCCAGCAGCTTCACAGGGGGTACCGGGGAGCTGTTTTTT.

This clone has just a few counts. This chain links TRBV19 with TRBJ2-7, with D tentatively TRBD2 (6 bases). This CDR3 spans 12 amino acids. V was shortened by 10 bases and J by 2 bases, with 12 bases between the two germline ends. Germline CDR1 and CDR2: LNHDA and SQIVND (reference sequence). Written as DNA, the CDR3 is TGTGCCACCGGGACTGGAACCTACGAGCAGTACTTC. Translation: CATGTGTYEQYF. The variable domain in full, with the rest retrieved from reference TRBV19 and TRBJ2-7, is DGGITQSPKYLFRKEGQNVTLSCEQNLNHDAMYWYRQDPGQGLRLIYYSQIVNDFQKGDIAEGYSVSREKKESFPLTVTSAQKNPTAFYLCATGTGTYEQYFGPGTRLTVT.

The chain couples TRBV3-1 (or the pseudogene TRBV3-2) to TRBJ1-5, with D uncertain. V gave up 1 base and J gave up 3 bases, with 7 bases separating them. This CDR3 has 14 residues. In germline, CDR1 is LGHDT, CDR2 YNNKEL (reference sequence). The CDR3 DNA is TGTGCCAGCAGCCAAGGACACGACAATCAGCCCCAGCATTTT. Encoded protein: CASSQGHDNQPQHF.

The chain joins TRBV18 to TRBJ1-1, with D unresolved. The germline gives CDR1 KGHSH, CDR2 LQKENI. V lost 2 bases to trimming and J lost 1 base, with 14 bases between them. The CDR3 is made up of 16 amino acids. Here the CDR3 DNA reads TGTGCCAGCTCACCATGGGCGAATACAGAGAACACTGAAGCTTTCTTT. Its protein is CASSPWANTENTEAFF.

The genes are TRBV7-6 and TRBJ2-3; a weak D match, TRBD1 (6 bases). CDR3 length: 15 residues. Germline CDR1 and CDR2: SGHVS and FNYEAQ. V dropped 4 bases and J dropped 0 bases, with 11 bases sitting between them. The CDR3 is CASSWGPSSTDTQYF. The CDR3 DNA reads as TGTGCCAGCAGCTGGGGGCCCTCTAGCACAGATACGCAGTATTTT.

The DNA for the CDR3 is TGTGCCAGCAGGCGGGGACAGCCCAATCAGCCCCAGCATTTT. Translating it yields CASRRGQPNQPQHF. The chain couples TRBV21-1 to TRBJ1-5; TRBD1 is the table's D call and was not checked against the DNA. TRBV21-1 is termed a pseudogene. The CDR3 is 14 amino acids.

The rearrangement uses TRBV6-1 and TRBJ1-6; TRBD1 is a possible D gene (6 bases). The CDR3 is 17 amino acids. V lost 3 bases and J 5 bases, leaving 17 bases between the germline ends. Germline CDR1 is MNHNS and CDR2 is SASEGT. CDR3 region: CASSDETGLPDNSPLHF. CDR3 sequence (DNA): TGTGCCAGCAGTGATGAGACAGGCCTCCCCGATAATTCACCCCTCCACTTT.